This section outlines one T cell receptor beta chain sequence together with its context. The record originates from a study of blood T cell repertoires in COVID-19. In the study overall: PBMCs, B-cell-depleted T cells, or T cells provided the cDNA or gDNA that made up the material.

The data were produced by immunoSEQ multiplex PCR, yet TCRdb's version contains in-frame clones alone and is incomplete. The repertoire includes fewer than 300,000 clones, 80% to 90% of them detected once, and about 16% sits in the top ten. Trimming removed 6 bases at V and 6 bases at J, with 24 bases between. This CDR3 is built from 17 residues. CDR1 and CDR2 (germline): SNHLY, FYNNEI. The sequenced sample was PBMCs or T cells enriched from blood (not recorded which). The chain is built from TRBV2 and TRBJ2-1; weak D call: TRBD2 (6 bases). The TCR sequence derives from a man aged 18 to 35 who had recovered from COVID-19. The CDR3 DNA sequence: TGTGCCAGCAGCCGGATCCGGGACTCTCTACCGGGCAATGAGCAGTTCTTC. Its protein is CASSRIRDSLPGNEQFF.